These 19 T cell receptor beta chains share one sample of origin, sequenced in a study of control samples from healthy donors and cancer patients. The assay was immunoSEQ multiplex PCR, and TCRdb's table has in-frame clones only and misses some. The sample consists of approximately 150,000 clones, 70% to 90% of them appearing once. Sequencing used blood. Receptors were obtained from a man aged 18 to 29 in good health.

The J gene is TRBJ2-3, the V gene TRBV7-2; 12 positions agree with TRBD2. Losses at the gene ends were 1 base for V and 5 bases for J; bases not matched to a gene: 7. The germline V gene encodes CDR1 SGHTA and CDR2 FQGNSA. There are 17 residues in the CDR3. The CDR3 DNA reads TGTGCCAGCAGCTTAGTGACTAGCGGGGGCGCACGAGATACGCAGTATTTT. Protein product: CASSLVTSGGARDTQYF.

V is TRBV19 and J is TRBJ1-1; perhaps TRBD1 as D (5 bases). The CDR3 consists of 16 residues. With 5 bases removed from V and 4 bases from J, the gap between germline ends came to 20 bases. Looked up from germline, CDR1 is LNHDA and CDR2 is SQIVND (reference sequence). The DNA of the CDR3 is TGTGCCAGTAGTCCCCAGGGAGGTTCCTTTACCACTGAAGCTTTCTTT. Translation: CASSPQGGSFTTEAFF.

This chain connects TRBV7-9 to TRBJ1-1, with D perhaps TRBD1 (6 bases). Germline CDR1 and CDR2: SEHNR and FQNEAQ (reference sequence). Trimming took 7 bases from V and 0 from J, leaving 18 bases between them. The CDR3 runs to 16 residues. As DNA, the CDR3 is TGTGCCAGCACGGGACCCGACAGGTCGATGAACACTGAAGCTTTCTTT. Protein product: CASTGPDRSMNTEAFF.

The chain links TRBV24-1 to TRBJ2-7, with TRBD1 identical over 7 bases. In germline, CDR1 is KGHDR, CDR2 SFDVKD. V gave up 0 bases and J gave up 3 bases; unmatched junction bases: 10. This CDR3 has 17 amino acids. The CDR3 DNA follows: TGTGCCACCAGTGATTTGCTCGGAGACAGGGCATTCTACGAGCAGTACTTC. It is translated as CATSDLLGDRAFYEQYF.

V and J are TRBV12-3 or TRBV12-4 and TRBJ1-6, with D maybe TRBD1 (6 bases). The CDR3 length is 13 residues. Trimming shortened V by 5 bases and J by 10 bases, and 12 bases separated the two germline ends. This CDR3 is CASSRQEGSPLHF. Here the CDR3 DNA reads TGTGCCAGCAGTCGACAGGAGGGGTCACCCCTCCACTTT.

The gene calls are TRBV6-6 and TRBJ2-5; 7 bases match TRBD2. This CDR3 is 14 amino acids long. Germline lookup yields CDR1 MNHNY and CDR2 SVGAGI (reference sequence). Unmatched junction bases numbered 12, after V lost 6 bases and J lost 8 bases. The CDR3 DNA reads TGTGCCAGCAGCCCGACAGTCGGGAGGATTACCCAGTACTTC. It specifies CASSPTVGRITQYF.

Details on this clone: Distinct nucleotide sequences in the sample also encode this CDR3. V is TRBV7-2 and J is TRBJ1-5; D not resolved. The germline gives CDR1 SGHTA, CDR2 FQGNSA. CDR3 length equals 13 residues. V was clipped by 8 bases and J by 0 bases, with 8 bases between them. In DNA, the CDR3 is TGTGCCAGCTCGGCAGATAGCAATCAGCCCCAGCATTTT. It translates to CASSADSNQPQHF.

This rearrangement joins TRBV5-6 to TRBJ1-6, with D hard to call. CDR1 SGHDT and CDR2 YYEEEE come from the germline V gene. CDR3 size: 17 residues. The V and J ends lost 0 bases and 0 bases respectively, with 10 bases between them. DNA for the CDR3: TGTGCCAGCAGCTTGGCAGGCGATAGCTCCTATAATTCACCCCTCCACTTT. As protein: CASSLAGDSSYNSPLHF.

The gene calls are TRBV29-1 and TRBJ2-2; 10 bases align to TRBD2. The CDR3 has 15 amino acids. The junction had 6 bases not matched to a gene; V was cut back by 4 bases and J by 4 bases. Looked up from germline, CDR1 is SQVTM and CDR2 is ANQGSEA. CDR3 amino acids: CSVGERGGTTGELFF. Written as DNA, the CDR3 is TGCAGCGTTGGGGAGCGGGGGGGCACCACCGGGGAGCTGTTTTTT.

This chain connects TRBV19 to TRBJ1-3; possibly TRBD1 for D (6 bases). The CDR3 length is 14 residues. V lost 3 bases, J lost 3 bases, and 9 bases lay in between. CDR1 and CDR2 (germline): LNHDA, SQIVND (reference sequence). CDR3 DNA: TGTGCCAGTAGTATGGGGGGCCTTGGAAACACCATATATTTT. Translated, it gives CASSMGGLGNTIYF.

This chain uses TRBV13 with TRBJ2-2, with D maybe TRBD1 (6 bases). Between the trimmed V and J ends, which lost 5 bases and 4 bases, there was a span of 11 bases. The CDR3 totals 14 residues. Per germline, CDR1 PRHDT and CDR2 FYEKMQ (reference sequence). Here the CDR3 reads CASSPGAGTGELFF. The CDR3 bases are TGTGCCAGCAGCCCAGGGGCGGGCACCGGGGAGCTGTTTTTT. The full variable domain, completed using reference TRBV13 and TRBJ2-2, is AAGVIQSPRHLIKEKRETATLKCYPIPRHDTVYWYQQGPGQDPQFLISFYEKMQSDKGSIPDRFSAQQFSDYHSELNMSSLELGDSALYFCASSPGAGTGELFFGEGSRLTVL.

This clone has a single count. This chain joins TRBV11-1 and TRBJ1-2; 7 bases map to TRBD1. J gave up 6 bases and V 5 bases, and 9 bases lay outside the gene matches. The CDR3 length is 14 residues. Germline-derived CDR1 and CDR2 are SGHAT and FQDESV (reference sequence). CDR3 in amino acids: CASSPNRDRDGYTF. Here the CDR3 DNA reads TGTGCCAGCAGCCCAAACCGGGACAGAGATGGCTACACCTTC. Full variable domain (missing parts from reference TRBV11-1 and TRBJ1-2): EAEVAQSPRYKITEKSQAVAFWCDPISGHATLYWYRQILGQGPELLVQFQDESVVDDSQLPKDRFSAERLKGVDSTLKIQPAELGDSAMYLCASSPNRDRDGYTFGSGTRLTVV.

This clone has more than one count but fewer than ten. The chain joins TRBV2 to TRBJ2-7, with D uncertain. Looked up from germline, CDR1 is SNHLY and CDR2 is FYNNEI. This CDR3 is 12 amino acids long. Trimming cost V 6 bases and J 6 bases, with 12 bases left between them. CDR3 protein: CASSPFPLEQYF. The DNA of the CDR3 is TGTGCCAGCAGCCCCTTTCCCCTCGAGCAGTACTTC.

The chain links TRBV27 to TRBJ2-1; D gene uncertain. Trimming took 8 bases from V and 8 from J, leaving 7 bases between them. Germline lookup yields CDR1 MNHEY and CDR2 SMNVEV (reference sequence). CDR3 length: 10 amino acids. CDR3 sequence (DNA): TGTGCCAGCGGTACCTATGAGCAGTTCTTC. Protein product: CASGTYEQFF.

The rearrangement uses TRBV30 and TRBJ1-1; 7 bases align to TRBD1. The ends lost 3 bases at V and 0 bases at J; junction bases unmatched: 4. The CDR3 extends over 14 amino acids. CDR1 is GTSNPN, CDR2 SVGIG, per germline (reference sequence). This CDR3 reads CAWRSGQMNTEAFF. The CDR3 DNA sequence: TGTGCCTGGAGATCGGGACAGATGAACACTGAAGCTTTCTTT. The whole variable domain, filled in from reference TRBV30 and TRBJ1-1, reads SQTIHQWPATLVQPVGSPLSLECTVEGTSNPNLYWYRQAAGRGLQLLFYSVGIGQISSEVPQNLSASRPQDRQFILSSKKLLLSDSGFYLCAWRSGQMNTEAFFGQGTRLTVV.

J is TRBJ1-1 and V is TRBV27, with 9 bases that match TRBD1. The length of the CDR3 is 13 residues. Germline V gene lookup returns CDR1 MNHEY and CDR2 SMNVEV (reference sequence). V gave up 6 bases and J gave up 5 bases; unmatched junction bases: 4. The CDR3 DNA sequence: TGTGCCAGCAGGATGACAGGGGGGACTGAAGCTTTCTTT. This codes for CASRMTGGTEAFF.

The chain carries TRBV19 and TRBJ2-3; tentatively, D is TRBD1 (7 bases). Germline values: CDR1 LNHDA, CDR2 SQIVND (reference sequence). V was trimmed by 6 bases and J by 0 bases, leaving 13 bases between them. The CDR3 has 15 residues. The CDR3, as DNA: TGTGCCAGTAGCCAGGGGGGATATAGCACAGATACGCAGTATTTT. Encoded protein: CASSQGGYSTDTQYF.

V is TRBV24-1 and J is TRBJ2-6; unclear D gene. Trimming shortened V by 3 bases and J by 0 bases, and 8 bases separated the two germline ends. The CDR3 has 16 residues. Germline assignment: CDR1 KGHDR and CDR2 SFDVKD. CDR3 amino acids: CATSDPGSSGANVLTF. DNA of the CDR3: TGTGCCACCAGTGATCCCGGAAGCTCTGGGGCCAACGTCCTGACTTTC.

V and J are TRBV5-6 and TRBJ1-2; TRBD1 might be the D (6 bases). CDR1 and CDR2 from the germline V gene are SGHDT and YYEEEE. Trimming pared 0 bases from V and 7 bases from J, leaving 16 bases between. The CDR3 extends over 15 amino acids. In DNA form, the CDR3 reads TGTGCCAGCAGCTTGGTAGTCAGGGGTCACGGTGGCTACACCTTC. Residues: CASSLVVRGHGGYTF.